A selection of T cell receptor beta chains follows, all from one sample in a study of T cells in narcolepsy. Method: immunoSEQ multiplex PCR; TCRdb's copy keeps in-frame clones and lacks some. The data show 30,000 to 40,000 clones, approximately 78% seen once. Sequencing was carried out using CD45RA- memory CD4+ T cells from PBMCs. These receptor sequences come from a human donor with narcolepsy. CDR3s include the opening cysteine and the closing phenylalanine or tryptophan. The order of the fields is CDR3 DNA, CDR3 protein, clone size, V gene, CDR3 length, J gene, D gene. The D gene is left open where the match is weak. A clone size is listed for some rows: how often the clone was seen (once, few, many), or a class if it is expanded.

DNA: TGTGCCAGCAGCTTGCAGCAGAACACTGAAGCTTTCTTT
CDR3: CASSLQQNTEAFF
size: once
V: TRBV11-2
length: 13
J: TRBJ1-1
D: NA

DNA: TGCGCCAGCAGCCCCGGAGAGGATAGTTATTCTGAGCAGTTCTTC
CDR3: CASSPGEDSYSEQFF
size: NA
V: TRBV4-3
length: 15
J: TRBJ2-1
D: NA

DNA: TGTGCCAGTAGTGCCCCGATGGCCTCTGGGGCCAACGTCCTGACTTTC
CDR3: CASSAPMASGANVLTF
size: NA
V: TRBV19
length: 16
J: TRBJ2-6
D: NA

DNA: TGTGCCAGCAGCTTACACGGGGACCAGGATACGCAGTATTTT
CDR3: CASSLHGDQDTQYF
size: NA
V: TRBV7-3
length: 14
J: TRBJ2-3
D: NA

DNA: TGTGCCAGCAGTTACACGGGAGAATATGGCTACACCTTC
CDR3: CASSYTGEYGYTF
size: NA
V: TRBV6-5
length: 13
J: TRBJ1-2
D: NA

DNA: TGTGCCAGCAGCCCCGGGCAGGCCGCGGAGCAGTACTTC
CDR3: CASSPGQAAEQYF
size: NA
V: TRBV9
length: 13
J: TRBJ2-7
D: NA

DNA: TGTGCCAGCAACCGGTTCTATGACACCGGGGAGCTGTTTTTT
CDR3: CASNRFYDTGELFF
size: NA
V: TRBV6-5
length: 14
J: TRBJ2-2
D: NA

DNA: TGTGCCAGCAGCATAATGACAGGGGGCATCACAGATACGCAGTATTTT
CDR3: CASSIMTGGITDTQYF
size: NA
V: TRBV21-1
length: 16
J: TRBJ2-3
D: NA

DNA: TGTGCCAGCAGCGGACTCCGACGCCTTAGCACAGATACGCAGTATTTT
CDR3: CASSGLRRLSTDTQYF
size: NA
V: TRBV7-9
length: 16
J: TRBJ2-3
D: NA

DNA: TGTGCCAGCAGTCCGCGGGGGAGAGAGTTCGACGAGCAGTACTTC
CDR3: CASSPRGREFDEQYF
size: NA
V: TRBV6-6
length: 15
J: TRBJ2-7
D: TRBD2

DNA: TGTGCCTGGGCCCTTAGCGGGAGCACAGATACGCAGTATTTT
CDR3: CAWALSGSTDTQYF
size: NA
V: TRBV30
length: 14
J: TRBJ2-3
D: TRBD2

DNA: TGTGCCAGCAGCCTCCAGACGGGCGGGACCGGGGAGCTGTTTTTT
CDR3: CASSLQTGGTGELFF
size: NA
V: TRBV4-2
length: 15
J: TRBJ2-2
D: NA

DNA: TGTGCCCTAAAACTAAACGCCTACGAGCAGTACTTC
CDR3: CALKLNAYEQYF
size: NA
V: TRBV6-1
length: 12
J: TRBJ2-7
D: NA

DNA: TGTGCCAGCAGTTACTCGACTAGCGGTAACCAAGAGACCCAGTACTTC
CDR3: CASSYSTSGNQETQYF
size: NA
V: TRBV6-5
length: 16
J: TRBJ2-5
D: TRBD2

DNA: TGCAGCGTTGAACTCCCTACGGGAGGCACAGATACGCAGTATTTT
CDR3: CSVELPTGGTDTQYF
size: NA
V: TRBV29-1
length: 15
J: TRBJ2-3
D: NA

DNA: TGTGCCAGCAGCTTCTCTAGCGGGGAGTTTGTAGAGACTACGCAGCAGTACTTC
CDR3: CASSFSSGEFVETTQQYF
size: NA
V: TRBV7-9
length: 18
J: TRBJ2-7
D: TRBD2

DNA: TGCGCCAGCAGTGAATCGGGACAAAATCAGCCCCAGCATTTT
CDR3: CASSESGQNQPQHF
size: NA
V: TRBV10-1
length: 14
J: TRBJ1-5
D: NA

DNA: TGTGCCAGCACCATGATTATCTACGAGCAGTACTTC
CDR3: CASTMIIYEQYF
size: few
V: TRBV6-6
length: 12
J: TRBJ2-7
D: NA

DNA: TGTGCCAGCTCACCCCCGGGACCGGGAGGGATTATCTTC
CDR3: CASSPPGPGGIIF
size: once
V: TRBV18
length: 13
J: TRBJ2-7
D: TRBD2

DNA: TGTGCCAGCAGTTTGTCGCTGACCCAGGGGCTGAACACTGAAGCTTTCTTT
CDR3: CASSLSLTQGLNTEAFF
size: NA
V: TRBV27
length: 17
J: TRBJ1-1
D: NA